The 12 T cell receptor beta chains listed next were all sequenced from one sample in a study of T-cell memory formation after mild COVID-19. One entry per CDR3 protein, called by TCRdb with MiXCR from the 5' RACE reads. The sample includes roughly 380,000 distinct CDR3 sequences, 25% to 30% seen only once; the top ten take about 14%. The sequenced sample consisted of PBMCs or a T cell subset sorted from them (not recorded which). The receptor source for this set is an adult woman who had mild COVID-19 (a few samples of this study predate the infection). Cell type and time point are not known.

The chain has TRBV5-5 and TRBJ1-1; D is possibly TRBD1 (5 bases). Trimming cost V 2 bases and J 4 bases, with 15 bases left between them. The CDR3 is made up of 15 amino acids. Looked up from germline, CDR1 is SGHKS and CDR2 is YYEKEE (reference sequence). CDR3 DNA sequence: TGTGCCAGCAGCTTCAGCGCTCCCGGGGGCACTGAAGCTTTCTTT. It codes for CASSFSAPGGTEAFF.

This clonotype has a count of ten or more. The chain joins TRBV7-6 to TRBJ2-3; TRBD2 is a possible D gene (7 bases). The CDR3 consists of 14 residues. Germline V gene sequence: CDR1 SGHVS, CDR2 FNYEAQ. V shed 0 bases and J shed 5 bases, with 9 bases lying between them. CDR3 bases: TGTGCCAGCAGCTTAGCAGGGGGGGGAGATACGCAGTATTTT. It is translated as CASSLAGGGDTQYF.

J is TRBJ2-1 and V is TRBV29-1; TRBD2 might be the D (7 bases). Germline assignment: CDR1 SQVTM and CDR2 ANQGSEA. The CDR3 has 17 amino acids. V was clipped by 3 bases and J by 7 bases, with 25 bases between them. In DNA form, the CDR3 reads TGCAGCGTTGAGGGGCGACGTGCGGGGCGGGGGCGAAATGAGCAGTTCTTC. Its translation: CSVEGRRAGRGRNEQFF.

There are a few counts of this clonotype. The rearrangement joins TRBV6-1 to TRBJ2-3; possibly TRBD2 for D (5 bases). The germline gives CDR1 MNHNS, CDR2 SASEGT. V lost 1 base to trimming and J lost 3 bases, with 11 bases between them. There are 15 residues in the CDR3. The CDR3 bases are TGTGCCAGCAGTGAAGAGAGGGCTAGTACAGATACGCAGTATTTT. It specifies CASSEERASTDTQYF.

This clonotype was observed at least ten times. J is TRBJ2-1 and V is TRBV7-6; 7 bases map to TRBD1. The V segment lost 4 bases and the J segment 0 bases; nucleotides outside the gene matches: 9. Per germline, CDR1 SGHVS and CDR2 FNYEAQ. The CDR3 is 17 residues long. CDR3 residues: CASSSTGSRSSYNEQFF. CDR3 nucleotide sequence: TGTGCCAGCAGCTCGACAGGGAGCAGAAGCTCCTACAATGAGCAGTTCTTC.

The chain has TRBV7-8 and TRBJ2-7, with TRBD1 matching over 9 bases. The CDR3 loop spans 17 amino acids. V was pared by 3 bases and J by 2 bases, with 11 bases of the junction left unmatched. Germline CDR1 and CDR2: SGHVS and FQNEAQ. The CDR3 loop is CASSLFSPGQGTYEQYF. CDR3 bases: TGTGCCAGCAGCTTGTTCAGCCCGGGACAGGGAACCTACGAGCAGTACTTC.

This clonotype turned up a few times. The gene calls are TRBV4-1 and TRBJ2-5; the D is unclear. CDR3 length: 15 amino acids. Germline lookup yields CDR1 MGHRA and CDR2 YSYEKL. Trimming removed 4 bases from V and 1 base from J, with 13 bases in between. The CDR3 protein is CASSPTHGFQETQYF. The DNA of the CDR3 is TGCGCCAGCAGCCCCACCCACGGGTTCCAAGAGACCCAGTACTTC.

The rearrangement links TRBV4-2 to TRBJ1-4; TRBD1 aligns across 9 bases. V shed 1 base, J shed 2 bases, and the junction held 2 bases outside the gene matches. The germline CDR1 and CDR2 sequences are LGHNA and YNFKEQ. The CDR3 covers 16 residues. This CDR3 reads CASSQGGTGTNEKLFF. Written as DNA, the CDR3 is TGTGCCAGCAGCCAAGGCGGGACAGGGACTAATGAAAAACTGTTTTTT.

In DNA, the CDR3 is TGTGCCAGCAGCCACGGGGCAGGGATCTGGTCTGGGGCCAACGTCCTGACTTTC. Protein: CASSHGAGIWSGANVLTF. The V and J genes are TRBV7-3 and TRBJ2-6; D possibly uses TRBD1 or TRBD2 (5 bases each). V was trimmed by 5 bases and J by 1 base, leaving 18 bases between them. The length of the CDR3 is 18 residues. Germline V gene data show CDR1 as SGHTA and CDR2 as FQGTGA.

The rearrangement joins TRBV14 to TRBJ1-1; tentative D call: TRBD1 (5 bases). The germline V and J ends were trimmed by 2 bases and 7 bases, with 11 bases remaining between them. CDR3 length equals 13 residues. The germline CDR1 and CDR2 sequences are SGHDN and FVKESK. DNA for the CDR3: TGTGCCAGCAGCCAAAGCCAGGGATTTGAAGCTTTCTTT. Translating it yields CASSQSQGFEAFF.

This clonotype has more than one count but fewer than ten. Mismatch with germline at one junction end may stem from a read error. The genes are TRBV15 and TRBJ2-1, with unresolved D. Germline CDR1 reads LNHNV; CDR2 reads YYDKDF (reference sequence). The CDR3 runs 12 residues. The CDR3 sequence: CATSSPGNEQFF. DNA of the CDR3: TGTGCCACGAGCAGCCCGGGCAATGAGCAGTTCTTC.

The chain joins TRBV29-1 to TRBJ2-1; 10 nucleotides agree with TRBD2. Germline CDR1 SQVTM, CDR2 ANQGSEA. Germline trimming cut 7 bases from V and 7 bases from J; bases unmatched to any gene: 13. The CDR3 is 15 amino acids. CDR3 in DNA: TGCAGCGCTTACACATTGACTAGCGGGCGTAATGAGCAGTTCTTC. Its protein product is CSAYTLTSGRNEQFF.